This T cell receptor (beta chain) was retrieved from a study of shared clonotypes between healthy human individuals. Findings and caveats of the study: Non-shared clonotypes were found to have lower generation probabilities than the clonotypes that were shared by all four of the sorted-subset donors.

The CDR3 is 18 residues long. Germline V gene lookup returns CDR1 SGHNT and CDR2 YENEEA. V gave up 4 bases and J gave up 0 bases; unmatched junction bases: 9. TCRdb's copy holds only in-frame clones and misses some; the assay was immunoSEQ multiplex PCR. The sample has about 1,500,000 clones, over 95% seen once. Concerning this clone itself: The antigen is undetermined.

The source of this sequence is a man aged 30-40 years in good health. V gene TRBV11-3 combines with J gene TRBJ2-2, with TRBD1 matching 9 bases. Sequencing was performed on naive CD4+ T cells sorted from blood. Described subset: CD45RA+ positively selected. In DNA, the CDR3 is TGTGCCAGCAGCTCTAGAGGGACAGGGACCGCGAACACCGGGGAGCTGTTTTTT. It encodes CASSSRGTGTANTGELFF.